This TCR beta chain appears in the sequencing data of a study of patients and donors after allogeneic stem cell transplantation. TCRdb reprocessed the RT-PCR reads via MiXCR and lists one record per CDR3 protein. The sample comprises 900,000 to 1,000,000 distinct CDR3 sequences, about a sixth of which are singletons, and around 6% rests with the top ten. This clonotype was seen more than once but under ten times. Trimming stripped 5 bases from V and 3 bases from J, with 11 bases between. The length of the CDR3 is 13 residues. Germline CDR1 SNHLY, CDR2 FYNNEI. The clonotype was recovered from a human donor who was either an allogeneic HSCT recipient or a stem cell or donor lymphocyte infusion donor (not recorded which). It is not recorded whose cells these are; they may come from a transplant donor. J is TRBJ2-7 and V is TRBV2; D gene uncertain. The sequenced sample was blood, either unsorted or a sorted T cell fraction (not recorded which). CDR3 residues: CASSTLNGYEQYF. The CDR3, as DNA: TGTGCCAGCAGTACACTAAATGGCTACGAGCAGTACTTC.